This T cell receptor (beta chain) comes out of a study of cytomegalovirus exposure and HLA in healthy donors (dated by TCRdb to between 2016 and 2019). Turning to the overall study: According to a later analysis, the 120 or so validation repertoires were produced on the same platform as the roughly 720 repertoires of the first cohort. The study aimed to test whether cataloging public T cell receptors could reveal signatures of past pathogen exposure. A separate validation cohort of some 130 different subjects was used in addition to the 666-subject first cohort. To predict cytomegalovirus infection status, the study brought together high-throughput TCR immunosequencing, statistical association of individual TCRs with disease status, and machine learning. What the authors observed across the whole study: A total of roughly 160 TCR beta chains were listed by the study as associated with cytomegalovirus. A later analysis lacked HLA typing for the validation cohort, so it scored co-occurrence in that cohort across all 120 or so repertoires. In both the original and validation cohorts, the classifier was reported to diagnose cytomegalovirus status with high specificity and sensitivity. Most TCR sequences were seen in very few donors, while some public TCRs were found in many individuals. It was suggested by the authors that the approach could potentially be generalized to other disease states and immunological phenotypes. A few of the identified cytomegalovirus-associated TCR beta chains were confirmed in vitro to be specific for cytomegalovirus antigens. Subsequent analysis determined that TCRs grouped into clusters in the first cohort also showed a tendency toward co-occurrence across the approximately 120 validation repertoires, and 85% to 95% of cluster scores exceeded 0.

CDR1 and CDR2 are drawn from the germline V gene: MNHEY, SVGAGI. Its CDR3 holds 14 amino acids, cysteine through phenylalanine. Only the CDR3 DNA stays, 42 bases, in frame from base 1. The V end loses 7 bases and the J end loses 1 base, and a stretch of 13 bases separates them. The protocol used for the library was the immunoSEQ multiplex PCR assay. Under the source paper's analysis protocol: A statistical classification framework was built to diagnose cytomegalovirus status from the catalog of TCR beta chain sequences. The immuneACCESS repertoire file appears here via TCRdb, limited to in-frame rearrangements. These files lack a portion of the clones; in checked studies, under half of the deficit traces to unresolved V genes, and the cause of the others is not known. V and J calls and clone size are given by that table; D and trimming were obtained from the DNA. The sample table lists over 150,000 clones, more than 80% of them with a count of one. The ten largest clones take up about 2.9% of the sample.

The donors belonged to the validation cohort of 90 to 150 subjects, which was separate from the roughly 680-subject first cohort. Turning to this clone: Its antigen is not yet known. One base away there is no much larger clone; base qualities are not given.

Sequencing input: PBMCs. The sequence was collected from a woman aged 18-30 years in good health and CMV-seropositive. The rearrangement combines TRBV6-5 with TRBJ1-1, with a weak D call of TRBD1 (5 bases match). The CDR3: CASTPFQGNTEAFF. The nucleotide sequence is given as TGTGCCAGCACCCCCTTCCAGGGGAACACTGAAGCTTTCTTT.